This TCR beta chain derives from a study of lymphopenia after photon versus proton radiotherapy (dated by TCRdb to the late 2010s). Some background on the complete study: Photon and proton radiation therapy were compared by the study for their immunological effects in patients with gastrointestinal tumors who developed high-grade lymphopenia. A cohort of about 20 patients with gastrointestinal tumors who received either photon or proton therapy and subsequently developed lymphopenia was included. The study was designed to characterize how the impact on the immune system differs between the two radiation modalities.

Overall study outcomes, separate from this receptor: Across the cohort, among patients who died, a greater drop in TCR diversity after the nadir was inversely correlated with overall survival time. After the lymphocyte count nadir, repertoires from photon-treated patients showed oligoclonal expansion, particularly of CD8+ Temra cells, and this expansion drove the decline in diversity. The authors looked at the survival association only in patients who died, and they framed better survival with proton therapy as a possibility rather than a demonstrated result. During treatment, patients who received photon therapy lost naive T cells and TCR diversity and gained effector/memory populations, whereas patients who received proton therapy remained relatively stable.

Trimming takes 7 bases off V and 3 bases off J; junction bases not matched to a gene: 10. According to the germline V gene, CDR1 reads SGHDT and CDR2 reads YYEEEE. The CDR3 runs 14 amino acids, cysteine and phenylalanine included. CDR3 DNA is the only sequence kept; it has 42 bases, read in frame from the first base. This clone was observed a single time. There is no known antigen for this receptor. No base quality values were provided; no much bigger clone lies one nucleotide off. The method behind the library was the immunoSEQ multiplex PCR assay. Deep sequencing of rearranged TCR beta loci, alongside multiparametric flow cytometry, was used to profile T cell repertoires. What TCRdb holds here is the immuneACCESS table cut down to in-frame rearrangements. Part of the clones is not present; checked against another copy, under half of the missing clones reflect an unresolved V gene, and the others are unexplained. The sample has 25,000 to 30,000 clones on record, under 95% of them singletons. Of the sample, around 0.76% is held by the ten largest clones.

This TCR came from a woman aged 45-60 years with cholangiocarcinoma. The sequence is built from TRBV5-6 and TRBJ2-7, with 7 bases in between that match TRBD1. This material consisted of peripheral blood, taken from a patient treated with photon-based radiotherapy. The DNA sequence is given as TGTGCCAGCGCACCGACAGGGTTCGTCTACGAGCAGTACTTC. The resulting protein is CASAPTGFVYEQYF.